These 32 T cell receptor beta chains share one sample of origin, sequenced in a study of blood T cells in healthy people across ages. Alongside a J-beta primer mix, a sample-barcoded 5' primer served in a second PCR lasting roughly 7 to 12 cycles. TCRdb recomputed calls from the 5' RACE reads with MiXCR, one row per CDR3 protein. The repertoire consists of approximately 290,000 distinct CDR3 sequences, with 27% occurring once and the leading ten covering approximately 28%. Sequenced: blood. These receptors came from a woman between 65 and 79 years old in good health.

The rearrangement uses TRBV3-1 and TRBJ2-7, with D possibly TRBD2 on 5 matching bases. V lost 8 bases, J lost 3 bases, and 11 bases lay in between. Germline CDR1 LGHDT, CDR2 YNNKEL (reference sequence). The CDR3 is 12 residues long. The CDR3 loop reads CASGITSYEQYF. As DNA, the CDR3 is TGTGCCAGCGGGATCACTAGCTACGAGCAGTACTTC.

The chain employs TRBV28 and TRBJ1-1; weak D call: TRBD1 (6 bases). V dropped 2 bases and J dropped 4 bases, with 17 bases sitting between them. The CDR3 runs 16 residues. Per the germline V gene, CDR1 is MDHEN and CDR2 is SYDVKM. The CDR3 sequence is CASSLMGSRGGTEAFF. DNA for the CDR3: TGTGCCAGCAGTTTAATGGGGTCAAGGGGGGGCACTGAAGCTTTCTTT. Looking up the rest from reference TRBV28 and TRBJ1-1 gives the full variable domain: DVKVTQSSRYLVKRTGEKVFLECVQDMDHENMFWYRQDPGLGLRLIYFSYDVKMKEKGDIPEGYSVSREKKERFSLILESASTNQTSMYLCASSLMGSRGGTEAFFGQGTRLTVV.

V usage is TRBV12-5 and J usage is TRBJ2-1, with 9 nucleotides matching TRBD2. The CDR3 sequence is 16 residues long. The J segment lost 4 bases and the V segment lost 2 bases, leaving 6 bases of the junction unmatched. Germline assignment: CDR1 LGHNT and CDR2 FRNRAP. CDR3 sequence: CASGLSSSGRYNEQFF. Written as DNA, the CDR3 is TGTGCTAGTGGTTTGAGTAGTAGCGGGAGATACAATGAGCAGTTCTTC.

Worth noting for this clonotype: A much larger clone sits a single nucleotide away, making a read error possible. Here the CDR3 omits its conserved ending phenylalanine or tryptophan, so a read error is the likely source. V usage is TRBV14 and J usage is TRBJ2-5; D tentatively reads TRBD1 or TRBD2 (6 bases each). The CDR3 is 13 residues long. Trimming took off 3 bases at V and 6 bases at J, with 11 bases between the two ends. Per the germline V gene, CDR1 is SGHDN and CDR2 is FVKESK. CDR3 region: CASSQGGRQTQYS. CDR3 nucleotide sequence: TGTGCCAGCAGCCAGGGGGGCAGACAGACCCAGTACTCC.

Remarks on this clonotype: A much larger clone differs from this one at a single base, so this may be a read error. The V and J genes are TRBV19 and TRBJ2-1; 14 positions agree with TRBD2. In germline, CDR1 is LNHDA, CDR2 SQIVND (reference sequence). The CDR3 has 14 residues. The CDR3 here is CASRGLAGEETRYF. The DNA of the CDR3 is TGTGCCAGTAGGGGACTAGCGGGAGAGGAGACCCGGTACTTC.

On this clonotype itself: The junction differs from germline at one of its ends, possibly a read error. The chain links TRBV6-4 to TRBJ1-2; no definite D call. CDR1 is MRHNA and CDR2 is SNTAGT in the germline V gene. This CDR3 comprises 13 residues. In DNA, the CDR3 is TGTGCCGGCAGTGACTCGGACGGCTCCGGCTACACCTTC. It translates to CAGSDSDGSGYTF.

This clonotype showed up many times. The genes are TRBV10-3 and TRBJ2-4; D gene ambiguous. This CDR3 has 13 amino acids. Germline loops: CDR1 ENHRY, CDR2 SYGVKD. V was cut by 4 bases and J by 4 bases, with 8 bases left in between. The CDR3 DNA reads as TGTGCCATCAGTGCCGCCGGGAAAAACATTCAGTACTTC. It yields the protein CAISAAGKNIQYF.

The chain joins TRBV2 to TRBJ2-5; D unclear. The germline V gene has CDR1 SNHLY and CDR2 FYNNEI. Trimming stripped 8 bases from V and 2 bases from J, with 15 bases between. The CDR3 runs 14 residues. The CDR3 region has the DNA TGTGCCAGCGGCGGAACCCCCAGACAAGAGACCCAGTACTTC. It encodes CASGGTPRQETQYF.

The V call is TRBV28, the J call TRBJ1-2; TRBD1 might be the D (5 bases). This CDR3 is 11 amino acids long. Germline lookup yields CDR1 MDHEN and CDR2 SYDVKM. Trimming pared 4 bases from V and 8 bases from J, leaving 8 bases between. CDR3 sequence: CASSYRDGYTF. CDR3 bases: TGTGCCAGCAGTTATAGGGACGGCTACACCTTC.

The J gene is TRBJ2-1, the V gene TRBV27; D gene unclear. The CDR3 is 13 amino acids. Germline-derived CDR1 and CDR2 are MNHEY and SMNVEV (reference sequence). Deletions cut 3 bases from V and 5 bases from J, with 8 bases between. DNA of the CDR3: TGTGCCAGCAGTTTGGAAGCTAACAATGAGCAGTTCTTC. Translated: CASSLEANNEQFF.

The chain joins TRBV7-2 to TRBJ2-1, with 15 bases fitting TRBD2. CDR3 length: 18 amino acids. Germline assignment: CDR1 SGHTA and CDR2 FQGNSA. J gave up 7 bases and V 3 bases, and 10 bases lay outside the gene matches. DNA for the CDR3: TGTGCCAGCAGCTTTATATACGGGACTAGCGGGAGGTATAATGAGCAGTTCTTC. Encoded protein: CASSFIYGTSGRYNEQFF.

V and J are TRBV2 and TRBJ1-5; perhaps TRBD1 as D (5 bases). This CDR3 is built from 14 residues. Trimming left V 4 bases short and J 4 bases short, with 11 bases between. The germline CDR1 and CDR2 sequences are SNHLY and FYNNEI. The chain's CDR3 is CASSGGATNQPQHF. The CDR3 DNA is TGTGCCAGCAGTGGAGGGGCTACTAATCAGCCCCAGCATTTT.

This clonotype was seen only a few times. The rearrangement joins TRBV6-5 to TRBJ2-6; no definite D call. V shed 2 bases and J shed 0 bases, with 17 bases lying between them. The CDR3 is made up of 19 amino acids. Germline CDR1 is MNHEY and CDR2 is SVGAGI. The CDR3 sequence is CASSYVGLGLHSGANVLTF. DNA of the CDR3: TGTGCCAGCAGTTACGTCGGTCTGGGGTTGCACTCTGGGGCCAACGTCCTGACTTTC.

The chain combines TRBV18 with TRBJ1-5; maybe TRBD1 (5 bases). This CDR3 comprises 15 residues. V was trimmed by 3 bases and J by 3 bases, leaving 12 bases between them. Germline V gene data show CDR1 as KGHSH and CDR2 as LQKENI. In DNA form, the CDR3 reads TGTGCCAGCTCACCGGAGGGGTTCCTCAATCAGCCCCAGCATTTT. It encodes CASSPEGFLNQPQHF. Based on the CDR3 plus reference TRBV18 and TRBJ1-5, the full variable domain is NAGVMQNPRHLVRRRGQEARLRCSPMKGHSHVYWYRQLPEEGLKFMVYLQKENIIDESGMPKERFSAEFPKEGPSILRIQQVVRGDSAAYFCASSPEGFLNQPQHFGDGTRLSIL.

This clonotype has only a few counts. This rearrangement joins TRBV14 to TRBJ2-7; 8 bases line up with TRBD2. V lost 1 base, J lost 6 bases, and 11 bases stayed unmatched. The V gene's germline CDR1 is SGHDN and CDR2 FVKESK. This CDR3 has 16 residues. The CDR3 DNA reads TGTGCCAGCAGCCAAGTCGGTGGACTAGCCGTCTTCGAGCAGTACTTC. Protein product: CASSQVGGLAVFEQYF. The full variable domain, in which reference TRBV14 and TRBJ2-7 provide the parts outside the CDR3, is EAGVTQFPSHSVIEKGQTVTLRCDPISGHDNLYWYRRVMGKEIKFLLHFVKESKQDESGMPNNRFLAERTGGTYSTLKVQPAELEDSGVYFCASSQVGGLAVFEQYFGPGTRLTVT.

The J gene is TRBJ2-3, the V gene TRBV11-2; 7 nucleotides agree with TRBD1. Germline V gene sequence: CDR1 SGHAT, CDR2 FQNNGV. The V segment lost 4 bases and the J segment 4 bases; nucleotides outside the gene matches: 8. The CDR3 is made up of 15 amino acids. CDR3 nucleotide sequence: TGTGCCAGCAGCTCGACAGGGTTCGAGGCAGATACGCAGTATTTT. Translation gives CASSSTGFEADTQYF.

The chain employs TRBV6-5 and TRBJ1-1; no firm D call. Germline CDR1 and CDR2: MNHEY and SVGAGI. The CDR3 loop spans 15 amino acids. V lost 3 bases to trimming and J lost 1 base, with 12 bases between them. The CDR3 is CASSYSPTANTEAFF. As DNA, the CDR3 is TGTGCCAGCAGTTATTCCCCCACAGCGAACACTGAAGCTTTCTTT.

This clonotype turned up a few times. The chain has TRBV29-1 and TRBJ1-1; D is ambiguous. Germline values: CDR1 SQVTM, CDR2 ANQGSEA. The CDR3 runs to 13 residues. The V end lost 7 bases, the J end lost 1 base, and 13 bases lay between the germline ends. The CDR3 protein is CSAGRQANTEAFF. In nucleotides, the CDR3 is TGCAGCGCCGGGCGTCAGGCGAACACTGAAGCTTTCTTT.

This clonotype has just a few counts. The CDR3 loop reads CARLTQRHLTDTQYF. CDR3 nucleotide sequence: TGTGCCAGACTTACTCAGCGACACCTCACAGATACGCAGTATTTT. The V gene is TRBV7-3, the J gene TRBJ2-3; D ambiguous. This CDR3 is 15 amino acids long. The germline CDR1 and CDR2 sequences are SGHTA and FQGTGA. Trimming took 9 bases from V and 2 from J, leaving 18 bases between them.

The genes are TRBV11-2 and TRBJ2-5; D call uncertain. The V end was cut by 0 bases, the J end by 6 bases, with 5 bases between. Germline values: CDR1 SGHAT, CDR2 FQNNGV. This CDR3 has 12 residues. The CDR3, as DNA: TGTGCCAGCAGCTTAGAGCGAAAGACCCAGTACTTC. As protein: CASSLERKTQYF.

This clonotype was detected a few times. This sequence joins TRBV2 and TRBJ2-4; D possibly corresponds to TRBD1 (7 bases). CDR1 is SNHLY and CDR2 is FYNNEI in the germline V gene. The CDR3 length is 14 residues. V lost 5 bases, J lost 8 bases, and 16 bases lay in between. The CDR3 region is CASSRQGWRDIQYF. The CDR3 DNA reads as TGTGCCAGCAGTAGACAGGGATGGAGGGACATTCAGTACTTC.

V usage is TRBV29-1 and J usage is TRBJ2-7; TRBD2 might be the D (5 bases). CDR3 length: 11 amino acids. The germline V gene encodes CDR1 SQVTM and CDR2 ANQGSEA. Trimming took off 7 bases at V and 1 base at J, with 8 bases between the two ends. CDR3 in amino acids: CSAGKSYEQYF. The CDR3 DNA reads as TGCAGCGCCGGGAAATCCTACGAGCAGTACTTC.

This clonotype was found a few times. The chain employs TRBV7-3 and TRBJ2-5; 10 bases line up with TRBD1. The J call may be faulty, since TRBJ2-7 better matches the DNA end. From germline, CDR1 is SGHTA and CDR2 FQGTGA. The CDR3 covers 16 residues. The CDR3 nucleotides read TGTGCCAGCAGCCCTTGCTCCGGGACAGGGGAGCACGAGCAGTACTTC. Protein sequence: CASSPCSGTGEHEQYF.

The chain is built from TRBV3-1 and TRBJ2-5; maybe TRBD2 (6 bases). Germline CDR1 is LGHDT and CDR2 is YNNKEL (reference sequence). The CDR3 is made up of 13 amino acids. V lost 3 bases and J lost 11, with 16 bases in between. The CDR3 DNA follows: TGTGCCAGCAGCCAGGCAGGGTTTGGAGGGCAGTACTTC. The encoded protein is CASSQAGFGGQYF.

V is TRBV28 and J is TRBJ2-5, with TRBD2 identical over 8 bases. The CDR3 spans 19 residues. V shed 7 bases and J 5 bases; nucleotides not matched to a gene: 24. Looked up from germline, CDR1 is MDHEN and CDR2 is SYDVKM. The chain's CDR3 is CASTRRIATGGRKVETQYF. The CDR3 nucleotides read TGTGCCAGCACCCGTCGGATAGCTACGGGAGGGCGCAAGGTGGAGACCCAGTACTTC.

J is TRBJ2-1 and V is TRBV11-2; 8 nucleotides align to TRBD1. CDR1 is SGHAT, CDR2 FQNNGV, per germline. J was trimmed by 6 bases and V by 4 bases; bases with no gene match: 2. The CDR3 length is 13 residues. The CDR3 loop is CASSWDRSNEQFF. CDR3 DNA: TGTGCCAGCAGCTGGGACAGGTCCAATGAGCAGTTCTTC.

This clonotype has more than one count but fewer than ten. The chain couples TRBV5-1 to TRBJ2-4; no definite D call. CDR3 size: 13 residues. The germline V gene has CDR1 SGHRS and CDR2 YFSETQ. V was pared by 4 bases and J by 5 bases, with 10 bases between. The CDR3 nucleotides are TGCGCCAGCAGCAACGACCCCCAAAACATTCAGTACTTC. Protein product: CASSNDPQNIQYF. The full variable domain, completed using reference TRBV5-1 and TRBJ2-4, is KAGVTQTPRYLIKTRGQQVTLSCSPISGHRSVSWYQQTPGQGLQFLFEYFSETQRNKGNFPGRFSGRQFSNSRSEMNVSTLELGDSALYLCASSNDPQNIQYFGAGTRLSVL.

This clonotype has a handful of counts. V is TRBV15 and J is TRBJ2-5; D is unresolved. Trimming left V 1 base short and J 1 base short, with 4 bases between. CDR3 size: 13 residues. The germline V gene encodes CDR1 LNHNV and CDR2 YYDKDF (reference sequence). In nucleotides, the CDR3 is TGTGCCACCAGCAGAGCGGTCCAAGAGACCCAGTACTTC. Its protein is CATSRAVQETQYF. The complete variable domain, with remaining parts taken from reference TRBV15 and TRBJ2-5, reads DAMVIQNPRYQVTQFGKPVTLSCSQTLNHNVMYWYQQKSSQAPKLLFHYYDKDFNNEADTPDNFQSRRPNTSFCFLDIRSPGLGDTAMYLCATSRAVQETQYFGPGTRLLVL.

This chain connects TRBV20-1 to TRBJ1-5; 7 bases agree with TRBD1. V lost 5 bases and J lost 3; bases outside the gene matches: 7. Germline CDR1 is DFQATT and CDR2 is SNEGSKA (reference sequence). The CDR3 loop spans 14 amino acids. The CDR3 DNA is TGCAGTGCTTCCCAGGACAGGCCCAATCAGCCCCAGCATTTT. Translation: CSASQDRPNQPQHF.

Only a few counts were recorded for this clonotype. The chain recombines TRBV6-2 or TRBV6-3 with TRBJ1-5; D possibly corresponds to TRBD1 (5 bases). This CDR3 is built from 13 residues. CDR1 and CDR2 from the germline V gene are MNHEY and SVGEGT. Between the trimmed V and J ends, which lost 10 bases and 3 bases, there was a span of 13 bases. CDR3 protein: CATHDSHNQPQHF. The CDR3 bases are TGTGCCACCCATGACAGCCACAATCAGCCCCAGCATTTT.

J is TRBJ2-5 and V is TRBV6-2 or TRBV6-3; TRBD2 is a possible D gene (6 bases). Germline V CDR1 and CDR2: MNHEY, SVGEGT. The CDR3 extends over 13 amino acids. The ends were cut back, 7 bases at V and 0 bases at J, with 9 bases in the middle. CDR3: CASNRLDQETQYF. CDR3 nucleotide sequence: TGTGCCAGCAACAGACTAGACCAAGAGACCCAGTACTTC.

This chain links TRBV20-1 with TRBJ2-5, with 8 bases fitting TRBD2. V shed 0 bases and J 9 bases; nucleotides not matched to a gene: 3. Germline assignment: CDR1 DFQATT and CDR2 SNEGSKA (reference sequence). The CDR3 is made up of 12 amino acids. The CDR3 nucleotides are TGCAGTGCTAGAGATCGGGGGGGGCCCCAGTACTTC. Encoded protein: CSARDRGGPQYF.